Presented here are 16 T cell receptor beta chains from one specimen sequenced in a study of graft-versus-host responses after intestinal transplantation. Using immunoSEQ multiplex PCR, the repertoire was profiled, and TCRdb retains in-frame clones only, with some absent. The repertoire holds under 20,000 clones, with 86% as singletons. The sample here was PBMCs, taken more than 220 days after intestinal transplant. The receptors shown here come from a human patient who received an intestinal transplant, so some T cells may come from the graft donor.

The rearrangement links TRBV5-1 to TRBJ1-5; D gene unclear. The CDR3 totals 11 residues. Germline CDR1 reads SGHRS; CDR2 reads YFSETQ. V lost 2 bases and J 3 bases, leaving 0 bases between the germline ends. DNA for the CDR3: TGCGCCAGCAGCTTCAATCAGCCCCAGCATTTT. This encodes CASSFNQPQHF.

The CDR3 spells CASSLQGETGELFF. For the CDR3, the DNA is TGTGCCAGCAGCTTACAGGGAGAAACCGGGGAGCTGTTTTTT. V usage is TRBV7-3 and J usage is TRBJ2-2; D could derive from TRBD1 or TRBD2 (5 bases each). This CDR3 has 14 residues. V was shortened by 2 bases and J by 5 bases, with 9 bases between the two germline ends. The germline V gene has CDR1 SGHTA and CDR2 FQGTGA.

The genes are TRBV6-1 and TRBJ2-3; 7 nucleotides agree with TRBD2. CDR3 length equals 14 residues. J lost 3 bases, V lost 3 bases, and 3 bases had no gene match. Germline-derived CDR1 and CDR2 are MNHNS and SASEGT. CDR3 bases: TGTGCCAGCAGTGACAGGGAGGGGACAGATACGCAGTATTTT. It encodes CASSDREGTDTQYF.

The table lists this clone with a few counts. Other DNA sequences from this sample encode an identical CDR3 as well. This chain joins TRBV6-6 and TRBJ2-1, with TRBD2 identical over 8 bases. V gave up 5 bases and J gave up 7 bases; unmatched junction bases: 13. The CDR3 covers 16 residues. From germline, CDR1 is MNHNY and CDR2 SVGAGI (reference sequence). DNA of the CDR3: TGTGCCAGCAGTCCCCGGGGGGGTGCGGGTGGGAATGAGCAGTTCTTC. The encoded protein is CASSPRGGAGGNEQFF.

The chain employs TRBV18 and TRBJ2-5; D is tentatively TRBD1 or TRBD2 (6 bases each). There are 14 residues in the CDR3. The V and J ends lost 3 bases and 1 base respectively, with 9 bases between them. CDR1 is KGHSH, CDR2 LQKENI, per germline. CDR3 nucleotide sequence: TGTGCCAGCTCACCTCCGGGGGCCCAAGAGACCCAGTACTTC. As protein: CASSPPGAQETQYF.

This clone was found a few times. The chain joins TRBV27 to TRBJ1-2; D may be TRBD1 (6 bases). Looked up from germline, CDR1 is MNHEY and CDR2 is SMNVEV (reference sequence). This CDR3 has 18 amino acids. The germline V and J ends were trimmed by 5 bases and 2 bases, with 24 bases remaining between them. CDR3 sequence (DNA): TGTGCCAGCAGTAAGGTGTTTGGAGGGGGGGAATTCAACTATGGCTACACCTTC. It yields the protein CASSKVFGGGEFNYGYTF.

This chain connects TRBV4-2 to TRBJ1-4; D is ambiguous. V was trimmed by 1 base and J by 5 bases, leaving 8 bases between them. Germline-derived CDR1 and CDR2 are LGHNA and YNFKEQ. This CDR3 is 14 amino acids long. CDR3 sequence (DNA): TGTGCCAGCAGCCAAGCCGTGGAGAATGAAAAACTGTTTTTT. Residues: CASSQAVENEKLFF.

The rearrangement links TRBV2 to TRBJ2-5; TRBD2 might be the D (5 bases). There are 14 residues in the CDR3. The V end lost 4 bases, the J end lost 5 bases, and 14 bases lay between the germline ends. CDR1 is SNHLY and CDR2 is FYNNEI in the germline V gene. The DNA for the CDR3 is TGTGCCAGCAGTGGGGGAACTAGAGTTGAGACCCAGTACTTC. Translation gives CASSGGTRVETQYF. The whole variable domain, filled in from reference TRBV2 and TRBJ2-5, reads EPEVTQTPSHQVTQMGQEVILRCVPISNHLYFYWYRQILGQKVEFLVSFYNNEISEKSEIFDDQFSVERPDGSNFTLKIRSTKLEDSAMYFCASSGGTRVETQYFGPGTRLLVL.

There are a few counts of this clone. This chain joins TRBV7-9 and TRBJ2-5; no clear D gene. Trimming took off 5 bases at V and 1 base at J, with 11 bases between the two ends. This CDR3 has 14 residues. Germline V gene sequence: CDR1 SEHNR, CDR2 FQNEAQ (reference sequence). CDR3 amino acids: CASSQVVLQETQYF. As DNA, the CDR3 is TGTGCCAGCAGCCAAGTTGTCCTCCAAGAGACCCAGTACTTC.

The genes are TRBV7-8 and TRBJ1-4; D is possibly TRBD1 (6 bases). CDR1 SGHVS and CDR2 FQNEAQ come from the germline V gene. The CDR3 has 14 amino acids. The ends were cut back, 4 bases at V and 5 bases at J, with 11 bases in the middle. Written as DNA, the CDR3 is TGTGCCAGCAGCTCAAGACAGGAAAATGAAAAACTGTTTTTT. It encodes CASSSRQENEKLFF.

The CDR3 coding sequence is TGTGCCAGCAGCTTTGACAGCTCTGGAAACACCATATATTTT. Translated: CASSFDSSGNTIYF. The rearrangement uses TRBV12-1 and TRBJ1-3; whether TRBD1, the table's D call, matches the DNA was not checked. TRBV12-1 is reported as a pseudogene. The CDR3 length is 14 residues.

The rearrangement uses TRBV14 and TRBJ2-7, with D hard to call. V was clipped by 3 bases and J by 6 bases, with 15 bases between them. CDR3 length equals 14 residues. CDR1 is SGHDN and CDR2 is FVKESK in the germline V gene. CDR3 protein: CASSHAAIGLEQYF. The CDR3 coding sequence is TGTGCCAGCAGCCATGCAGCAATTGGTCTCGAGCAGTACTTC.

This chain joins TRBV11-2 and TRBJ2-7; 7 bases align to TRBD1. Germline V lookup: CDR1 SGHAT, CDR2 FQNNGV. With 6 bases clipped from V and 0 bases from J, the junction kept 8 bases outside the gene matches. The CDR3 extends over 15 amino acids. CDR3 bases: TGTGCCAGCAGTGCCGGGACAGTCAGCTCCTACGAGCAGTACTTC. Translation gives CASSAGTVSSYEQYF. Using reference TRBV11-2 and TRBJ2-7 for the parts outside the CDR3, the full variable domain is EAGVAQSPRYKIIEKRQSVAFWCNPISGHATLYWYQQILGQGPKLLIQFQNNGVVDDSQLPKDRFSAERLKGVDSTLKIQPAKLEDSAVYLCASSAGTVSSYEQYFGPGTRLTVT.

The rearrangement links TRBV6-1 to TRBJ2-7; 8 bases match TRBD1. V shed 6 bases, J shed 5 bases, and the junction held 6 bases outside the gene matches. Germline values: CDR1 MNHNS, CDR2 SASEGT. The CDR3 is made up of 13 amino acids. The CDR3: CASSPDRVNEQYF. DNA of the CDR3: TGTGCCAGCAGCCCGGACAGGGTAAACGAGCAGTACTTC.

The genes are TRBV6-1 and TRBJ2-5, with unresolved D. The assigned J gene may be wrong: the sequence end matches TRBJ2-7 better. This CDR3 has 14 amino acids. CDR1 is MNHNS, CDR2 SASEGT, per germline. Here the CDR3 reads CASSEATGLYEQYF. The CDR3 nucleotides read TGTGCCAGCAGTGAAGCAACGGGTCTATACGAGCAGTACTTC.

This chain uses TRBV4-1 with TRBJ2-1; 14 bases agree with TRBD2. With V trimmed by 5 bases and J by 10 bases, 7 bases remained unmatched. The CDR3 has 15 amino acids. The V gene's germline CDR1 is MGHRA and CDR2 YSYEKL. DNA for the CDR3: TGCGCCAGCAGCGAACCGGGACTAGCGGGGGAAGAGCAGTTCTTC. Protein product: CASSEPGLAGEEQFF.